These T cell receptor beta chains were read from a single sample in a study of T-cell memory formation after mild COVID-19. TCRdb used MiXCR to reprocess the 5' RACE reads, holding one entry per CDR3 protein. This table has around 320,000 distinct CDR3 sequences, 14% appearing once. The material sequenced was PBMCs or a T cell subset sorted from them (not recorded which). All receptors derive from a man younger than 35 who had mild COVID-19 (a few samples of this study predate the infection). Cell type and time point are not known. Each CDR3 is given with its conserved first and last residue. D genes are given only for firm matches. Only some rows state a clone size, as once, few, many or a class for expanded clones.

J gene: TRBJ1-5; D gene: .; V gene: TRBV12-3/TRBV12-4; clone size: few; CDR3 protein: CASRTGAISNQPQHF; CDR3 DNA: TGTGCCAGCAGGACGGGGGCAATTAGCAATCAGCCCCAGCATTTT
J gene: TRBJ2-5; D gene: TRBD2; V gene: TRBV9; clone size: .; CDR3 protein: CASSPAGGFQETQYF; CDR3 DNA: TGTGCCAGCAGCCCAGCGGGGGGGTTCCAAGAGACCCAGTACTTC
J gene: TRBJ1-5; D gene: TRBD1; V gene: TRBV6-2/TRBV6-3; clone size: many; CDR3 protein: CASTQGDSYQPQHF; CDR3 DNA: TGTGCCAGCACCCAAGGGGACAGCTATCAGCCCCAGCATTTT
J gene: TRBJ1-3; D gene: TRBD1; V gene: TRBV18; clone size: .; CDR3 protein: CASSPSQGARNTIYF; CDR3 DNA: TGTGCCAGCTCACCAAGCCAGGGGGCCAGAAACACCATATATTTT
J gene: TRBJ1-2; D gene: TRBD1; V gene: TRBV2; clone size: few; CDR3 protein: CASSLVTGGYGYTF; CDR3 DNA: TGTGCCAGCAGCCTCGTGACAGGGGGTTATGGCTACACCTTC
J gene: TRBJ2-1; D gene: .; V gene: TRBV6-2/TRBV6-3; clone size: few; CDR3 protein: CASSYLTYNEQFF; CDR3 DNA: TGTGCCAGCAGTTACTTAACGTACAATGAGCAGTTCTTC
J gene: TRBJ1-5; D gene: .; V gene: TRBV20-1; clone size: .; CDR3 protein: CSSQSGGRGNQPQHF; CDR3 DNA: TGCAGCTCCCAGTCCGGGGGAAGAGGCAATCAGCCCCAGCATTTT
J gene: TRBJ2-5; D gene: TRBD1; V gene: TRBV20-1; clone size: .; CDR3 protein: CSAASQGVETQYF; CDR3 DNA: TGCAGTGCTGCCTCACAGGGGGTTGAGACCCAGTACTTC
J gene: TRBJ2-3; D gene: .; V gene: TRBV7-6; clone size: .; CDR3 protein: CASSLKTDTQYF; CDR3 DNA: TGTGCCAGCAGCTTGAAGACAGATACGCAGTATTTT
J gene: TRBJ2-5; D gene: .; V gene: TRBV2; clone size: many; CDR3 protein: CASSGRRRIRQETQYF; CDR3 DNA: TGTGCCAGCAGTGGACGTCGCAGGATCCGCCAAGAGACCCAGTACTTC
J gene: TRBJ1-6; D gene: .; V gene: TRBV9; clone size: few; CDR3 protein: CASSEATTPPLHF; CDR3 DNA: TGTGCCAGCAGCGAGGCTACGACCCCACCCCTCCACTTT
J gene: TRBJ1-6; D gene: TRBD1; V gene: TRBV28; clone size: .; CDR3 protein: CASSRDSDSPLHF; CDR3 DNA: TGTGCCAGCAGCCGGGACAGCGATTCACCCCTCCACTTT
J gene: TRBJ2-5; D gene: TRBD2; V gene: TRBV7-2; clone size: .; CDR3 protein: CASSLLAGTETQYF; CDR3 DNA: TGTGCCAGCAGCTTATTAGCGGGGACGGAGACCCAGTACTTC
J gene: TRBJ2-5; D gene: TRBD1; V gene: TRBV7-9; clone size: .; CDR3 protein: CASSLALGRDRAFQETQYF; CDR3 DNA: TGTGCCAGCAGCTTAGCGCTGGGTAGGGACAGGGCCTTCCAAGAGACCCAGTACTTC
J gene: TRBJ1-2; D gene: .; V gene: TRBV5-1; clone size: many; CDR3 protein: CASSSDKNYGYTF; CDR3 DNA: TGCGCCAGCAGCTCCGACAAGAACTATGGCTACACCTTC
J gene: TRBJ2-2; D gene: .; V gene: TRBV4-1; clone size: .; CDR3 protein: CASSQQRGEHRELFF; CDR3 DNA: TGCGCCAGCAGCCAGCAGAGGGGGGAACACCGGGAGCTGTTTTTT
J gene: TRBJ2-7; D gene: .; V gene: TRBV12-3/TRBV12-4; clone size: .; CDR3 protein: CASSFLGTYEQYF; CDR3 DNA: TGTGCCAGCAGTTTTCTGGGGACCTACGAGCAGTACTTC
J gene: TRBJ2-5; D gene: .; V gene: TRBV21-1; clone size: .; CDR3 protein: CASSKGGGRGTQYF; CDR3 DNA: TGTGCCAGCAGCAAAGGTGGGGGCAGAGGGACCCAGTACTTC
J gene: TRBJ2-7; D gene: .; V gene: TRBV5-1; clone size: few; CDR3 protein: CASSYGTYEQYF; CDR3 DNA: TGCGCCAGCAGCTATGGCACCTACGAGCAGTACTTC
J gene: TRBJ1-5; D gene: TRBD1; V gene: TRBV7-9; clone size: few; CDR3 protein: CASSSDRDRQPQHF; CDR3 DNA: TGTGCCAGCAGCTCGGACAGGGATCGTCAGCCCCAGCATTTT
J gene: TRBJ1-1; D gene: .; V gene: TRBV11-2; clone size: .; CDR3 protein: CASTPGGQRAFF; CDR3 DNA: TGTGCCAGCACCCCCGGGGGCCAACGAGCTTTCTTT
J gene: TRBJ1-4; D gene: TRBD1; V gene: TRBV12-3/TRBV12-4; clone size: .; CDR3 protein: CASTFAGTDEKLFF; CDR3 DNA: TGTGCCAGCACTTTCGCCGGGACAGACGAAAAACTGTTTTTT
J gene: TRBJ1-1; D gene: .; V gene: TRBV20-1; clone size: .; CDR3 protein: CSALRFPENTEAFF; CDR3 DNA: TGCAGTGCTCTGAGATTCCCAGAAAACACTGAAGCTTTCTTT
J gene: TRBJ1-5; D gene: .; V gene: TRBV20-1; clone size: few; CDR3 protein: CSATELGVPRAGPQHF; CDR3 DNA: TGCAGTGCGACCGAATTGGGGGTACCGCGGGCAGGGCCCCAGCATTTT
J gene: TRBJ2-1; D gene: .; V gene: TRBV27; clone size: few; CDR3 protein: CASSLSGVYEQFF; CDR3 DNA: TGTGCCAGCAGTTTATCCGGCGTGTATGAGCAGTTCTTC
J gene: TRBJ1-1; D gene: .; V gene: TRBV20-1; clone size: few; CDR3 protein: CSAIGGVGTEAFF; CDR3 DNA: TGCAGTGCTATTGGGGGCGTCGGTACTGAAGCTTTCTTT
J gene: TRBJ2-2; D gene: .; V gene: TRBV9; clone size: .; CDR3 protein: CASSVVPGELFF; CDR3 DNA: TGTGCCAGCAGCGTAGTTCCGGGGGAGCTGTTTTTT
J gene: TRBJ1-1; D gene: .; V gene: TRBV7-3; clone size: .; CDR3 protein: CASSLLGGHMNTEAFF; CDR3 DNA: TGTGCCAGCAGCTTATTAGGGGGACACATGAACACTGAAGCTTTCTTT
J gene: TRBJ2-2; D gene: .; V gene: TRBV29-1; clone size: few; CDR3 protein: CSVAGQLNTGELFF; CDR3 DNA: TGCAGCGTTGCAGGACAGCTTAACACCGGGGAGCTGTTTTTT